These T cell receptor beta chains were read from a single sample in a study of cytomegalovirus exposure and HLA in healthy donors. Sequencing was performed with immunoSEQ multiplex PCR; in TCRdb, only in-frame clones are kept and a portion is missing. The data show roughly 120,000 clones, roughly three quarters seen once. Sequencing was performed on PBMCs. The origin of the receptors is a man aged 30 to 39 in good health and CMV-seropositive. The CDR3 runs from the conserved cysteine through the conserved F or W. Each record gives: V gene, clone size, J gene, D gene, CDR3 protein, CDR3 DNA. D genes are given only for firm matches. Clone size is shown for a subset of rows, as once, few, many or a class of expanded clone.

v_call: TRBV7-3
clone_size: NA
j_call: TRBJ2-1
d_call: TRBD1
cdr3_aa: CASSLRGQLYNEQFF
cdr3_nt: TGTGCCAGCAGCTTAAGGGGACAGCTCTACAATGAGCAGTTCTTC

v_call: TRBV7-3
clone_size: NA
j_call: TRBJ2-1
d_call: TRBD2
cdr3_aa: CASSRWAGDWNEQFF
cdr3_nt: TGTGCCAGCAGCCGATGGGCGGGAGATTGGAATGAGCAGTTCTTC

v_call: TRBV4-3
clone_size: few
j_call: TRBJ2-3
d_call: NA
cdr3_aa: CASSPYPGGADTQYF
cdr3_nt: TGCGCCAGCAGCCCTTACCCCGGCGGTGCAGATACGCAGTATTTT

v_call: TRBV19
clone_size: NA
j_call: TRBJ2-5
d_call: NA
cdr3_aa: CASSAPTRPTRETQYF
cdr3_nt: TGTGCCAGTAGTGCTCCGACAAGACCCACTAGAGAGACCCAGTACTTC

v_call: TRBV4-3
clone_size: few
j_call: TRBJ1-4
d_call: NA
cdr3_aa: CASSQDLRQGGEKLFF
cdr3_nt: TGCGCCAGCAGCCAAGATTTGAGGCAGGGAGGTGAAAAACTGTTTTTT

v_call: TRBV5-6
clone_size: NA
j_call: TRBJ2-3
d_call: TRBD2
cdr3_aa: CASSLGLAGGRDTQYF
cdr3_nt: TGTGCCAGCAGCTTGGGACTAGCGGGAGGGAGGGATACGCAGTATTTT

v_call: TRBV11-2
clone_size: NA
j_call: TRBJ2-7
d_call: NA
cdr3_aa: CASSLAGEQYF
cdr3_nt: TGTGCCAGCAGCTTAGCAGGCGAGCAGTACTTC

v_call: TRBV7-2
clone_size: once
j_call: TRBJ1-5
d_call: TRBD1
cdr3_aa: CASTRDREDNQPQHF
cdr3_nt: TGTGCCAGCACCCGGGACAGGGAAGACAATCAGCCCCAGCATTTT

v_call: TRBV9
clone_size: NA
j_call: TRBJ2-7
d_call: TRBD1
cdr3_aa: CASSVMDRGYEQYF
cdr3_nt: TGTGCCAGCAGCGTAATGGACAGGGGCTACGAGCAGTACTTC

v_call: TRBV7-9
clone_size: NA
j_call: TRBJ1-6
d_call: NA
cdr3_aa: CASSPEGNSPLHF
cdr3_nt: TGTGCCAGCAGCCCGGAGGGTAATTCACCCCTCCACTTT

v_call: TRBV7-8
clone_size: NA
j_call: TRBJ2-7
d_call: NA
cdr3_aa: CASSLGSGSRPYEQYF
cdr3_nt: TGTGCCAGCAGCTTAGGGTCAGGGTCACGCCCCTACGAGCAGTACTTC

v_call: TRBV19
clone_size: NA
j_call: TRBJ2-2
d_call: TRBD1
cdr3_aa: CASSNRGTGELFF
cdr3_nt: TGTGCCAGTAGTAACAGGGGCACCGGGGAGCTGTTTTTT

v_call: TRBV7-2
clone_size: NA
j_call: TRBJ2-1
d_call: TRBD2
cdr3_aa: CASSLSRTRTYNEQFF
cdr3_nt: TGTGCCAGCAGCTTATCACGGACTAGGACGTACAATGAGCAGTTCTTC

v_call: TRBV5-1
clone_size: NA
j_call: TRBJ2-7
d_call: TRBD1
cdr3_aa: CASSLGTGTYEQYF
cdr3_nt: TGCGCCAGCAGCTTGGGGACAGGAACCTACGAGCAGTACTTC

v_call: TRBV6-1
clone_size: few
j_call: TRBJ1-2
d_call: TRBD1
cdr3_aa: CASSEDRVTDYGYTF
cdr3_nt: TGTGCCAGCAGTGAGGACAGGGTGACGGACTATGGCTACACCTTC

v_call: TRBV11-3
clone_size: NA
j_call: TRBJ2-5
d_call: TRBD1
cdr3_aa: CASSSGQGIEETQYF
cdr3_nt: TGTGCCAGCAGCTCCGGACAGGGTATTGAAGAGACCCAGTACTTC

v_call: TRBV10-3
clone_size: few
j_call: TRBJ2-1
d_call: TRBD2
cdr3_aa: CAISTSVPSYNEQFF
cdr3_nt: TGTGCCATCAGTACTAGCGTTCCCTCCTACAATGAGCAGTTCTTC

v_call: TRBV18
clone_size: NA
j_call: TRBJ1-5
d_call: TRBD1
cdr3_aa: CASSPTGQGTNQPQHF
cdr3_nt: TGTGCCAGCTCACCTACGGGACAGGGGACCAATCAGCCCCAGCATTTT

v_call: TRBV7-2
clone_size: once
j_call: TRBJ2-7
d_call: TRBD1
cdr3_aa: CASSHPTTGENPYEQYF
cdr3_nt: TGTGCCAGCAGCCACCCTACGACAGGGGAAAATCCGTACGAGCAGTACTTC

v_call: TRBV27
clone_size: NA
j_call: TRBJ2-1
d_call: NA
cdr3_aa: CASSLTGVNEQFF
cdr3_nt: TGTGCCAGCAGTTTAACGGGGGTCAATGAGCAGTTCTTC

v_call: TRBV6-5
clone_size: NA
j_call: TRBJ1-4
d_call: NA
cdr3_aa: CASSYSRGNEKLFF
cdr3_nt: TGTGCCAGCAGTTACTCGCGAGGGAATGAAAAACTGTTTTTT

v_call: TRBV6-1
clone_size: NA
j_call: TRBJ1-5
d_call: NA
cdr3_aa: CASSEARGIGNQPQHF
cdr3_nt: TGTGCCAGCAGTGAAGCTAGGGGTATCGGCAATCAGCCCCAGCATTTT

v_call: TRBV6-4
clone_size: NA
j_call: TRBJ1-5
d_call: NA
cdr3_aa: CASPSGPFNQPQHF
cdr3_nt: TGTGCCAGCCCCAGTGGGCCATTTAATCAGCCCCAGCATTTT

v_call: TRBV7-2
clone_size: NA
j_call: TRBJ2-7
d_call: NA
cdr3_aa: CASSLVYRAHEQYF
cdr3_nt: TGTGCCAGCAGCTTAGTTTACAGGGCTCACGAGCAGTACTTC

v_call: TRBV5-6
clone_size: NA
j_call: TRBJ2-5
d_call: NA
cdr3_aa: CASSLEQGLETQYF
cdr3_nt: TGTGCCAGCAGCTTGGAGCAGGGGTTAGAGACCCAGTACTTC

v_call: TRBV28
clone_size: NA
j_call: TRBJ2-7
d_call: NA
cdr3_aa: CASRARDFYEQYF
cdr3_nt: TGTGCCAGCAGAGCCAGGGATTTCTACGAGCAGTACTTC

v_call: TRBV9
clone_size: NA
j_call: TRBJ2-5
d_call: NA
cdr3_aa: CASSVYAGAAQETQYF
cdr3_nt: TGTGCCAGCAGCGTATACGCTGGGGCGGCACAAGAGACCCAGTACTTC

v_call: TRBV9
clone_size: once
j_call: TRBJ1-2
d_call: TRBD1
cdr3_aa: CASSVGTDYGYTF
cdr3_nt: TGTGCCAGCAGCGTCGGGACAGACTATGGCTACACCTTC

v_call: TRBV28
clone_size: NA
j_call: TRBJ2-7
d_call: NA
cdr3_aa: CASSLSRGVYEQYF
cdr3_nt: TGTGCCAGCAGTCTCTCCAGGGGGGTCTACGAGCAGTACTTC

v_call: TRBV6-5
clone_size: NA
j_call: TRBJ1-1
d_call: NA
cdr3_aa: CASSYPQSEAFF
cdr3_nt: TGTGCCAGCAGTTACCCCCAATCTGAAGCTTTCTTT

v_call: TRBV6-5
clone_size: few
j_call: TRBJ1-1
d_call: NA
cdr3_aa: CASRRTPNTEAFF
cdr3_nt: TGTGCCAGCAGGAGGACACCGAACACTGAAGCTTTCTTT

v_call: TRBV29-1
clone_size: NA
j_call: TRBJ2-4
d_call: TRBD1
cdr3_aa: CSGGDRRKNSQYF
cdr3_nt: TGCAGCGGCGGGGACAGGAGAAAAAACAGTCAGTACTTC

v_call: TRBV7-3
clone_size: NA
j_call: TRBJ2-6
d_call: NA
cdr3_aa: CASSNRPLNSGANVLTF
cdr3_nt: TGTGCCAGCAGCAACAGGCCGCTAAACTCTGGGGCCAACGTCCTGACTTTC

v_call: TRBV6-1
clone_size: NA
j_call: TRBJ2-3
d_call: TRBD1
cdr3_aa: CASRQGGEADTQYF
cdr3_nt: TGTGCCAGCAGGCAAGGGGGCGAGGCAGATACGCAGTATTTT

v_call: TRBV4-3
clone_size: few
j_call: TRBJ2-3
d_call: NA
cdr3_aa: CASSQDWRSTDTQYF
cdr3_nt: TGCGCCAGCAGCCAAGATTGGAGGAGCACAGATACGCAGTATTTT

v_call: TRBV6-6
clone_size: NA
j_call: TRBJ2-1
d_call: NA
cdr3_aa: CASSPRLARPEQFF
cdr3_nt: TGTGCCAGCAGCCCCCGCCTAGCCAGACCGGAGCAGTTCTTC

v_call: TRBV4-3
clone_size: NA
j_call: TRBJ2-3
d_call: TRBD2
cdr3_aa: CASSQLAEITDTQYF
cdr3_nt: TGCGCCAGCAGCCAGCTAGCGGAGATCACAGATACGCAGTATTTT

v_call: TRBV6-5
clone_size: NA
j_call: TRBJ1-5
d_call: NA
cdr3_aa: CASSYLAGINQPQHF
cdr3_nt: TGTGCCAGCAGTTACCTCGCAGGGATCAATCAGCCCCAGCATTTT

v_call: TRBV7-4
clone_size: few
j_call: TRBJ2-3
d_call: TRBD2
cdr3_aa: CASSCPTSGGSIDTQYF
cdr3_nt: TGTGCCAGCAGCTGCCCTACTAGCGGGGGGAGTATAGATACGCAGTATTTT